The sample holds many counts of the clone carrying this T cell receptor (beta chain). Its antigen remains unknown. Per germline, CDR1 ENHRY and CDR2 SYGVKD. Losses at the gene ends were 2 bases for V and 4 bases for J; bases not matched to a gene: 0. The CDR3 sequence is 13 residues long. TCR cDNA molecules each had a unique molecular identifier. TCRdb used MiXCR to reprocess the 5' RACE reads, holding one entry per CDR3 protein. The data hold 95,000 or so distinct CDR3 sequences, with approximately 8.9% observed a single time. The time point: sample taken at primary tumor resection. The sequenced material consisted of unsorted whole RNA from tumor, nontumor lung or frozen PBMC. Donors were around 70 untreated early-stage non-small cell lung cancer patients. The data were obtained in a study of spatial heterogeneity in lung cancer. Broader study findings: Resection blood, more than follow-up blood, showed ubiquitous expanded tumor TCRs.

The sequence came from a male donor with early-stage non-small cell lung cancer. The sample was PBMCs, taken at surgery. This rearrangement joins TRBV10-3 to TRBJ2-7; TRBD1 aligns across 9 bases. The CDR3 reads CAISEDRGYEQYF. In nucleotides, the CDR3 is TGTGCCATCAGTGAGGACAGGGGGTACGAGCAGTACTTC.